The 13 T cell receptor beta chains given below trace back to one sample, sequenced in a study of cytomegalovirus exposure and HLA in healthy donors (dated by TCRdb to the late 2010s). Library preparation was by the immunoSEQ multiplex PCR assay. TCRdb holds this immuneACCESS table with in-frame rearrangements only. Some clones are missing; in checked studies, unresolved V genes explain under half, and the rest has no known cause. Counted in this sample were 75,000 to 85,000 clones; roughly 90% of them appeared once. About 2.2% of the sample is in the top ten clones. The sequenced material came from PBMCs. These TCRs come from a man younger than 40 in good health and CMV-seronegative.

This chain links TRBV5-1 with TRBJ1-1; D not resolved. V lost 1 base and J 1 base, leaving 5 bases between the germline ends. Germline-derived CDR1 and CDR2 are SGHRS and YFSETQ. The length of the CDR3 is 13 residues. The CDR3 DNA follows: TGCGCCAGCAGCTTGTTCGGGAACACTGAAGCTTTCTTT. The encoded protein is CASSLFGNTEAFF.

This clone was recorded once. In DNA form, the CDR3 reads TGTGCCAGTAGTATGTTCGGGACTGAAGCTTTCTTT. Its protein is CASSMFGTEAFF. This chain links TRBV19 with TRBJ1-1; D is unresolved. Germline CDR1 LNHDA, CDR2 SQIVND (reference sequence). The CDR3 has 12 amino acids. Trimming removed 3 bases at V and 5 bases at J, with 7 bases between.

The CDR3 here is CASAPRTGNNEQFF. CDR3 sequence (DNA): TGTGCCTCGGCCCCTAGGACAGGGAACAATGAGCAGTTCTTC. This rearrangement joins TRBV14 to TRBJ2-1, with TRBD1 matching over 8 bases. The CDR3 is made up of 14 amino acids. With V trimmed by 11 bases and J by 5 bases, 11 bases remained unmatched. Germline V gives CDR1 SGHDN, CDR2 FVKESK.

The chain carries TRBV14 and TRBJ2-7; 8 positions agree with TRBD2. Germline CDR1 SGHDN, CDR2 FVKESK. Losses at the gene ends were 4 bases for V and 0 bases for J; bases not matched to a gene: 8. The CDR3 runs 16 residues. CDR3 residues: CASSRTTGTSSYEQYF. For the CDR3, the DNA is TGTGCCAGCAGCCGAACAACCGGGACTAGCTCCTACGAGCAGTACTTC.

The chain has TRBV9 and TRBJ2-7; D may be TRBD2 (5 bases). Trimming pared 4 bases from V and 2 bases from J, leaving 16 bases between. Germline assignment: CDR1 SGDLS and CDR2 YYNGEE. This CDR3 spans 15 amino acids. In DNA, the CDR3 is TGTGCCAGCAGCCTCCAACCAGGACTCACCTACGAGCAGTACTTC. This translates into CASSLQPGLTYEQYF.

The rearrangement joins TRBV6-5 to TRBJ1-5; D remains ambiguous. CDR3 length: 12 amino acids. Trimming stripped 2 bases from V and 6 bases from J, with 5 bases between. The germline CDR1 and CDR2 sequences are MNHEY and SVGAGI. The CDR3 is CASSYDTQPQHF. CDR3 in DNA: TGTGCCAGCAGTTACGACACTCAGCCCCAGCATTTT.

The chain uses TRBV4-1 and TRBJ2-1; 16 nucleotides agree with TRBD2. Germline loops: CDR1 MGHRA, CDR2 YSYEKL. Trimming removed 2 bases from V and 6 bases from J; junction bases left unmatched: 13. The CDR3 covers 20 residues. The CDR3 loop is CASSQTLGLAGGTRSNEQFF. Written as DNA, the CDR3 is TGCGCCAGCAGCCAAACCCTGGGACTAGCGGGAGGGACAAGGTCCAATGAGCAGTTCTTC.

The rearrangement joins TRBV5-1 to TRBJ1-3; D not resolved. The CDR3 loop spans 13 amino acids. Between the trimmed V and J ends, which lost 0 bases and 8 bases, there was a span of 9 bases. Germline CDR1 SGHRS, CDR2 YFSETQ. CDR3 nucleotide sequence: TGCGCCAGCAGCTTGGGAGAGCTGGACACCATATATTTT. It yields the protein CASSLGELDTIYF.

The chain joins TRBV19 to TRBJ1-4, with a tentative D call TRBD1 (6 bases). The CDR3 totals 14 residues. The germline CDR1 and CDR2 sequences are LNHDA and SQIVND (reference sequence). V was pared by 7 bases and J by 8 bases, with 17 bases between. CDR3: CASNQGQLEEKLFF. DNA for the CDR3: TGTGCCAGTAACCAGGGGCAACTTGAGGAAAAACTGTTTTTT.

This clone was observed once. CDR3 loop: CASSLNSGRSRDEQFF. CDR3 coding DNA: TGTGCCAGCAGTTTGAATAGCGGGAGGAGTCGGGATGAGCAGTTCTTC. The chain links TRBV27 to TRBJ2-1; TRBD2 matches at 10 bases. The trim removed 3 bases at V and 8 bases at J, leaving 10 bases unmatched. The CDR3 consists of 16 residues. The germline CDR1 and CDR2 sequences are MNHEY and SMNVEV (reference sequence).

The chain couples TRBV27 to TRBJ1-2; 8 bases line up with TRBD1. This CDR3 spans 13 amino acids. CDR1 and CDR2 from the germline V gene are MNHEY and SMNVEV (reference sequence). The junction had 4 bases not matched to a gene; V was cut back by 5 bases and J by 5 bases. CDR3 protein: CASSLDRGYGYTF. DNA for the CDR3: TGTGCCAGCAGTCTAGACAGGGGTTATGGCTACACCTTC.

The chain employs TRBV5-8 and TRBJ1-5; D gene unclear. Trimming pared 4 bases from V and 4 bases from J, leaving 3 bases between. Germline-derived CDR1 and CDR2 are SGHTS and YDEGEE. The CDR3 length is 11 residues. The CDR3 nucleotides read TGTGCCAGCAGCCCAAATCAGCCCCAGCATTTT. Its translation is CASSPNQPQHF.

This chain uses TRBV10-3 with TRBJ2-5; TRBD2 aligns across 13 bases. J was trimmed by 7 bases and V by 5 bases; bases with no gene match: 7. The CDR3 is 15 residues long. In germline, CDR1 is ENHRY, CDR2 SYGVKD. The CDR3 DNA sequence: TGTGCCATCAGTACGACTAGCGGGGGGCCGCGGACCCAGTACTTC. Amino acid sequence: CAISTTSGGPRTQYF.